The TCR beta chain described here comes from a study of cytomegalovirus exposure and HLA in healthy donors. Study at large: Drawn from HLA-typed donors, around 85 million unique TCRs were held in an early data release. Study-wide findings and caveats: In a later analysis, the majority of CMV-associated beta chains seemingly showed HLA restriction.

The PCR contained 60 Vbeta and 13 Jbeta primers. Measured with immunoSEQ multiplex PCR; TCRdb has only the in-frame clones, and not every one. The sample lists about 120,000 clones; roughly 87% were seen once. A remark on this clone: As yet, its antigen is unknown.

The receptor was derived from a woman between 18 and 30 years old in good health and CMV-seronegative. Sample: PBMCs.

CDR3 in amino acids: CASTTLRPSGQSSYNEQFF. The DNA of the CDR3 is TGTGCCAGCACGACCCTTCGGCCGAGCGGCCAGAGCTCCTACAATGAGCAGTTCTTC. The chain joins TRBV27 to TRBJ2-1; perhaps TRBD2 as D (5 bases). V lost 7 bases and J lost 0, with 25 bases in between. This CDR3 contains 19 residues. Per germline, CDR1 MNHEY and CDR2 SMNVEV (reference sequence).